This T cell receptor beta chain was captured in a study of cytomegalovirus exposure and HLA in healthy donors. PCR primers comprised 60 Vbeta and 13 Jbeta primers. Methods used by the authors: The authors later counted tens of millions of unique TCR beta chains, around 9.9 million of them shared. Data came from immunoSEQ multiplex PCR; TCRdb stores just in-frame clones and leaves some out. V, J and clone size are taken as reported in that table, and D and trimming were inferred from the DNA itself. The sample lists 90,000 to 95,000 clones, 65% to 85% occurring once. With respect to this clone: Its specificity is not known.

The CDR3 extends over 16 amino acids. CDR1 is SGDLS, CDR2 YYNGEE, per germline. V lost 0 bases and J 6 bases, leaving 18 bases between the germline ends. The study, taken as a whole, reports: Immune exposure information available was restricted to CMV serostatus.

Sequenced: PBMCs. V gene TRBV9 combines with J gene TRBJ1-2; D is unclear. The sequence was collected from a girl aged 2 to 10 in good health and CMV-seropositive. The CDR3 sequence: CASSVEGAVGNDGYTF. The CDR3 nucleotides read TGTGCCAGCAGCGTAGAGGGAGCAGTCGGTAATGATGGCTACACCTTC.